These 28 T cell receptor beta chains were all obtained from the same sample, sequenced in a study of T cells in localized non-small cell lung cancer. Measured with immunoSEQ multiplex PCR; TCRdb has only the in-frame clones, and not every one. The table records tens of thousands of clones, 75% to 85% of them present only once. The sample in question was PBMCs, obtained before any cancer treatment. Receptors originate from a woman aged 35 to 69 with stage II squamous cell lung carcinoma.

The chain uses TRBV15 and TRBJ1-2; tentative D call: TRBD1 (5 bases). This CDR3 is built from 16 residues. Per the germline V gene, CDR1 is LNHNV and CDR2 is YYDKDF (reference sequence). V lost 0 bases and J 5 bases, leaving 16 bases between the germline ends. As DNA, the CDR3 is TGTGCCACCAGCAGAGATCGGGGGAGTACGTCTTATGGCTACACCTTC. Translating gives CATSRDRGSTSYGYTF.

The chain employs TRBV4-2 and TRBJ1-3; 9 positions match TRBD1. This CDR3 is built from 16 residues. Germline CDR1 is LGHNA and CDR2 is YNFKEQ. V shed 4 bases and J 2 bases; nucleotides not matched to a gene: 6. CDR3 region: CASSRIQGATGNTIYF. CDR3 coding DNA: TGTGCCAGCAGCCGGATACAGGGGGCCACTGGAAACACCATATATTTT.

The chain recombines TRBV29-1 with TRBJ1-3; a weak D match, TRBD1 (6 bases). CDR3 length equals 11 residues. The germline V and J ends were trimmed by 6 bases and 4 bases, with 7 bases remaining between them. Germline V lookup: CDR1 SQVTM, CDR2 ANQGSEA. Here the CDR3 reads CSVQGGNTIYF. In DNA, the CDR3 is TGCAGCGTACAGGGAGGAAACACCATATATTTT.

V is TRBV7-6 and J is TRBJ1-6; D might be TRBD1 (5 bases). CDR1 and CDR2 (germline): SGHVS, FNYEAQ. Trimming left V 4 bases short and J 0 bases short, with 7 bases between. CDR3 length: 15 residues. This CDR3 is CASSSTGSYNSPLHF. As DNA, the CDR3 is TGTGCCAGCAGCTCAACAGGCTCCTATAATTCACCCCTCCACTTT.

The V call is TRBV19, the J call TRBJ2-2; 14 positions match TRBD2. Germline CDR1 LNHDA, CDR2 SQIVND (reference sequence). V was pared by 6 bases and J by 5 bases, with 5 bases of the junction left unmatched. The CDR3 sequence is 16 residues long. This CDR3 reads CASSGLAGGLTGELFF. For the CDR3, the DNA is TGTGCCAGTAGCGGACTAGCGGGAGGTTTAACCGGGGAGCTGTTTTTT.

This chain connects TRBV2 to TRBJ1-5; tentatively, D is TRBD1 (5 bases). The CDR3 consists of 14 residues. The germline gives CDR1 SNHLY, CDR2 FYNNEI. V lost 5 bases and J lost 0, with 8 bases in between. In nucleotides, the CDR3 is TGTGCCAGCAGTCGACAGTATAGCAATCAGCCCCAGCATTTT. Encoded protein: CASSRQYSNQPQHF.

The rearrangement joins TRBV9 to TRBJ1-1; 9 positions match TRBD1. The CDR3 consists of 14 residues. V gave up 5 bases and J gave up 5 bases; unmatched junction bases: 7. The germline gives CDR1 SGDLS, CDR2 YYNGEE. The CDR3 loop is CASSITGGRTEAFF. The DNA of the CDR3 is TGTGCCAGCAGTATCACAGGGGGCAGAACTGAAGCTTTCTTT.

CDR3 residues: CASSQDLLAATNTGELFF. In DNA form, the CDR3 reads TGTGCCAGCAGCCAAGATCTGCTAGCGGCAACGAACACCGGGGAGCTGTTTTTT. The rearrangement links TRBV4-2 to TRBJ2-2; 7 bases are a match to TRBD2. V gave up 0 bases and J gave up 0 bases; unmatched junction bases: 7. Germline CDR1 is LGHNA and CDR2 is YNFKEQ. This CDR3 spans 18 amino acids.

V usage is TRBV29-1 and J usage is TRBJ2-3, with 8 bases fitting TRBD2. Looked up from germline, CDR1 is SQVTM and CDR2 is ANQGSEA. The CDR3 extends over 14 amino acids. The J segment lost 1 base and the V segment lost 5 bases, leaving 5 bases of the junction unmatched. The CDR3 nucleotides are TGCAGCGTTACCTCGACTAGCGGCACAGATACGCAGTATTTT. Protein: CSVTSTSGTDTQYF.

The rearrangement joins TRBV7-8 to TRBJ2-7; D possibly uses TRBD1 or TRBD2 (5 bases each). V lost 3 bases, J lost 2 bases, and 14 bases lay in between. CDR1 is SGHVS, CDR2 FQNEAQ, per germline. This CDR3 region has 15 residues. The CDR3 DNA follows: TGTGCCAGCAGCTTGATGGTCAGGGAGCCCTACGAGCAGTACTTC. Protein sequence: CASSLMVREPYEQYF.

V usage is TRBV5-1 and J usage is TRBJ1-6, with D possibly being TRBD1 (6 bases). CDR1 is SGHRS, CDR2 YFSETQ, per germline. Trimming left V 2 bases short and J 10 bases short, with 13 bases between. The CDR3 covers 14 residues. This chain's CDR3 is CASSFTGIRSPLHF. The CDR3 bases are TGCGCCAGCAGCTTTACAGGGATCAGGTCACCCCTCCACTTT. Full variable domain (rest looked up from reference TRBV5-1 and TRBJ1-6): KAGVTQTPRYLIKTRGQQVTLSCSPISGHRSVSWYQQTPGQGLQFLFEYFSETQRNKGNFPGRFSGRQFSNSRSEMNVSTLELGDSALYLCASSFTGIRSPLHFGNGTRLTVT.

The rearrangement links TRBV5-1 to TRBJ2-5; 10 bases match TRBD1. This CDR3 is built from 15 residues. V lost 4 bases, J lost 5 bases, and 8 bases stayed unmatched. Germline assignment: CDR1 SGHRS and CDR2 YFSETQ. CDR3 DNA: TGCGCCAGCAGCGAAGGACAGGGGGTTCGTGAGACCCAGTACTTC. Amino acids: CASSEGQGVRETQYF.

The rearrangement links TRBV27 to TRBJ2-5; 7 positions match TRBD2. CDR1 and CDR2 (germline): MNHEY, SMNVEV (reference sequence). This CDR3 spans 14 amino acids. The ends lost 3 bases at V and 4 bases at J; junction bases unmatched: 5. CDR3 sequence reads: CASSLWGGTETQYF. The CDR3 region has the DNA TGTGCCAGCAGTTTGTGGGGGGGAACAGAGACCCAGTACTTC.

V gene TRBV28 combines with J gene TRBJ1-2, with a possible D match to TRBD1 (6 bases). Germline CDR1 MDHEN, CDR2 SYDVKM. Deletions cut 3 bases from V and 7 bases from J, with 12 bases between. The CDR3 is 13 amino acids. CDR3 bases: TGTGCCAGCAGTTTTCCGGGGGCTGTTGGCTACACCTTC. This codes for CASSFPGAVGYTF.

The chain employs TRBV6-6 and TRBJ2-7; 10 positions agree with TRBD2. From germline, CDR1 is MNHNY and CDR2 SVGAGI (reference sequence). Germline trimming cut 6 bases from V and 6 bases from J; bases unmatched to any gene: 11. This CDR3 contains 15 residues. DNA for the CDR3: TGTGCCAGCAGCCCTAGCGGGAGTTGGTTGGGCGAGCAGTACTTC. Its translation: CASSPSGSWLGEQYF.

The chain employs TRBV6-5 and TRBJ2-1; no clear D. Between the trimmed V and J ends, which lost 6 bases and 7 bases, there was a span of 10 bases. The germline gives CDR1 MNHEY, CDR2 SVGAGI. The CDR3 extends over 12 amino acids. DNA of the CDR3: TGTGCCAGCAGAATGGGCGCGAATGAGCAGTTCTTC. It codes for CASRMGANEQFF.

This clone came up once. The J gene is TRBJ1-2, the V gene TRBV29-1, with D uncertain. The CDR3 sequence is 15 residues long. With 4 bases removed from V and 4 bases from J, the gap between germline ends came to 19 bases. Germline V gene sequence: CDR1 SQVTM, CDR2 ANQGSEA. The CDR3 reads CSVVDPQESSYGYTF. CDR3 DNA sequence: TGCAGCGTTGTGGATCCTCAAGAATCCTCCTATGGCTACACCTTC.

V and J are TRBV18 and TRBJ1-2, with 7 bases matching TRBD1. V trimming: 2 bases; J trimming: 0 bases; junction bases outside the gene matches: 3. The CDR3 has 15 amino acids. CDR1 and CDR2 (germline): KGHSH, LQKENI. The CDR3: CASSPATGPNYGYTF. The CDR3 bases are TGTGCCAGCTCACCAGCGACAGGGCCTAACTATGGCTACACCTTC.

The CDR3 is CASSQDRDSSTDTQYF. Written as DNA, the CDR3 is TGCGCCAGCAGCCAAGACCGGGACAGCAGCACAGATACGCAGTATTTT. The chain joins TRBV4-1 to TRBJ2-3, with 7 bases aligning to TRBD1. V was clipped by 0 bases and J by 0 bases; unmatched bases: 3. Germline assignment: CDR1 MGHRA and CDR2 YSYEKL. This CDR3 comprises 16 residues.

This CDR3 reads CASSRFMIMNTEAFF. In DNA form, the CDR3 reads TGTGCCAGCAGCCGTTTCATGATAATGAACACTGAAGCTTTCTTT. This rearrangement joins TRBV7-3 to TRBJ1-1; D call uncertain. Trimming stripped 5 bases from V and 0 bases from J, with 13 bases between. The CDR3 is 15 residues long. CDR1 and CDR2 from the germline V gene are SGHTA and FQGTGA. Complete variable domain (other parts from reference TRBV7-3 and TRBJ1-1): GAGVSQTPSNKVTEKGKYVELRCDPISGHTALYWYRQSLGQGPEFLIYFQGTGAADDSGLPNDRFFAVRPEGSVSTLKIQRTERGDSAVYLCASSRFMIMNTEAFFGQGTRLTVV.

This clone was picked up one time. The chain uses TRBV9 and TRBJ2-2; 7 nucleotides align to TRBD2. CDR3 length equals 18 residues. Unmatched junction bases numbered 15, after V lost 0 bases and J lost 7 bases. Germline V gives CDR1 SGDLS, CDR2 YYNGEE. The CDR3 spells CASSVEGSAGAFGGELFF. The CDR3 nucleotides are TGTGCCAGCAGCGTAGAGGGATCCGCGGGAGCCTTCGGCGGGGAGCTGTTTTTT.

This chain joins TRBV19 and TRBJ1-5; D is uncertain. The CDR3 has 14 amino acids. V lost 6 bases to trimming and J lost 6 bases, with 15 bases between them. Germline-derived CDR1 and CDR2 are LNHDA and SQIVND (reference sequence). The DNA for the CDR3 is TGTGCCAGTAGGGACCGGGGTAACCTTCAGCCCCAGCATTTT. This translates into CASRDRGNLQPQHF.

This chain joins TRBV25-1 and TRBJ1-1; 7 positions agree with TRBD1. Trimming removed 6 bases from V and 11 bases from J; junction bases left unmatched: 12. CDR3 length equals 13 residues. Germline assignment: CDR1 MGHDK and CDR2 SYGVNS. The CDR3 bases are TGTGCCAGCAGAGGGCAGGGGGGGGCGTACGCTTTCTTT. Protein: CASRGQGGAYAFF.

This clone showed up just a few times. CDR3 loop: CASSLAYTDQPQHF. The CDR3 bases are TGTGCCAGCAGCTTAGCCTACACGGACCAGCCCCAGCATTTT. The genes are TRBV7-2 and TRBJ1-5; D gene unclear. This CDR3 is 14 amino acids long. Trimming shortened V by 0 bases and J by 7 bases, and 10 bases separated the two germline ends. Germline V gene lookup returns CDR1 SGHTA and CDR2 FQGNSA.

This clone appeared a few times. This chain's CDR3 is CASSQNTEAFF. The CDR3 DNA is TGTGCCAGCAGCCAAAACACTGAAGCTTTCTTT. The chain joins TRBV4-2 to TRBJ1-1; no reliable D call. Germline-derived CDR1 and CDR2 are LGHNA and YNFKEQ. V was shortened by 2 bases and J by 2 bases, with 0 bases between the two germline ends. The CDR3 is 11 residues long.

This clone was seen more than once but under ten times. The chain is built from TRBV5-8 and TRBJ2-3; TRBD2 matches at 11 bases. V lost 4 bases and J lost 9; bases outside the gene matches: 10. The CDR3 runs 15 residues. CDR1 and CDR2 from the germline V gene are SGHTS and YDEGEE. The CDR3 nucleotides read TGTGCCAGCAGCCCCCGACTAGCGGGGACAAACACGCAGTATTTT. This codes for CASSPRLAGTNTQYF.

This clone showed up just a few times. This sequence joins TRBV13 and TRBJ2-1; a possible D gene is TRBD2 (6 bases). Germline CDR1 and CDR2: PRHDT and FYEKMQ (reference sequence). Between the trimmed V and J ends, which lost 1 base and 5 bases, there was a span of 9 bases. This CDR3 region has 14 residues. The DNA for the CDR3 is TGTGCCAGCAGCTTAGCGGGAGTCCACAATGAGCAGTTCTTC. Residues: CASSLAGVHNEQFF.

The gene calls are TRBV6-4 and TRBJ2-3, with a tentative D call TRBD2 (5 bases). Germline values: CDR1 MRHNA, CDR2 SNTAGT. V was trimmed by 0 bases and J by 6 bases, leaving 10 bases between them. The CDR3 totals 14 residues. The CDR3 nucleotides read TGTGCCAGCAGTGACTCTCCCGGGGTGGATACGCAGTATTTT. It specifies CASSDSPGVDTQYF.